This T cell receptor beta chain is from a study of blood T cells in healthy people across ages. Combining a sample-barcoded 5' primer with a J-beta primer mix, a second PCR ran for 7 to 11 cycles. TCRdb itself ran the 5' RACE reads through MiXCR, one entry per CDR3 protein. This table has under 1 million distinct CDR3 sequences, roughly 44% appearing once. This clonotype was counted between two and nine times. A read error may explain this, as a much larger clone is one base away. This CDR3 contains 13 residues. Germline V gene lookup returns CDR1 GTSNPN and CDR2 SVGIG (reference sequence). Trimming pared 1 base from V and 0 bases from J, leaving 7 bases between.

This rearrangement joins TRBV30 to TRBJ2-7; the D is unclear. Sequencing input: blood. The TCR originated in a man aged 55-75 years in good health. The CDR3 sequence is CAWSGHSSYEQYF. CDR3 nucleotides: TGTGCCTGGAGTGGACACAGCTCCTACGAGCAGTACTTC.